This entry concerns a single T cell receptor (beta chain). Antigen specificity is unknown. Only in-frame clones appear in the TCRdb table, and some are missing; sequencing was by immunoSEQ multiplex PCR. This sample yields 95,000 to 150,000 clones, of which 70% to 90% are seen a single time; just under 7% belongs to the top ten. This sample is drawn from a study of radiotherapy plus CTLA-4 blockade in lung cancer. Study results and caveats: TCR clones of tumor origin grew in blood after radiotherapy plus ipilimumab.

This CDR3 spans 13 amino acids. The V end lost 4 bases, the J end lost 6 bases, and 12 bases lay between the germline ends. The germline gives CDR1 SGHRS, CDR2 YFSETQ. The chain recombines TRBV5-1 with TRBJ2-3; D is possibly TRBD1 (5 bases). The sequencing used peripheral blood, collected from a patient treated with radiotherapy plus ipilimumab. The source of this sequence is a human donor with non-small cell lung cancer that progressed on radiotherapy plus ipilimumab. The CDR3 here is CASSGARADTQYF. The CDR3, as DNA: TGCGCCAGCAGCGGGGCCAGGGCGGATACGCAGTATTTT.